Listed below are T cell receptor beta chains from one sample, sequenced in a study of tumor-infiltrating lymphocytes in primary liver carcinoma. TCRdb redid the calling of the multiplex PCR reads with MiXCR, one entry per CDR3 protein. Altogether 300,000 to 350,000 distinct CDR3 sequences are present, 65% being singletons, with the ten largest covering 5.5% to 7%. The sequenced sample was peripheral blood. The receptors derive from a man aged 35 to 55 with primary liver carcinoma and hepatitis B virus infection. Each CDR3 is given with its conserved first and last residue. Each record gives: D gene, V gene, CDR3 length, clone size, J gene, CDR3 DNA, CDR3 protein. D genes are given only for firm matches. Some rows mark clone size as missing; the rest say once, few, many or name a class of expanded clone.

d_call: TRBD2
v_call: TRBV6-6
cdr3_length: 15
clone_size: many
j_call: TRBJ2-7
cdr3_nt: TGTGCCAGCAGTTACTCCTTAGCGGGAGTTGGCGAGCAGTACTTC
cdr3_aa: CASSYSLAGVGEQYF

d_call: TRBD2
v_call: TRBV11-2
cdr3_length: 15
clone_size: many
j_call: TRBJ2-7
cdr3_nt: TGTGCCAGCAGCTCTGTAGCGGGGGCCTCCTACGAGCAGTACTTC
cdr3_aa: CASSSVAGASYEQYF

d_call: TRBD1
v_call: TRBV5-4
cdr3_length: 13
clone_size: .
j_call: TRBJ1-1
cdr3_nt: TGTGCCAGCAGCCTAGTGACAGGGACTAAAGCTTTCTTT
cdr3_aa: CASSLVTGTKAFF

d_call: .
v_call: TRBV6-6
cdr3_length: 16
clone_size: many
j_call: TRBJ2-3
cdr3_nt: TGTGCCAGCAGCCCCGGGAACAGTGGCTTCACAGATACGCAGTATTTT
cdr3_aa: CASSPGNSGFTDTQYF

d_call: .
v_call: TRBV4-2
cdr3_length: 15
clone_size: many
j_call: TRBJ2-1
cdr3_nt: TGTGCCAGCAGCCTTAGCGGAAATTCCTACAATGAGCAGTTCTTC
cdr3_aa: CASSLSGNSYNEQFF

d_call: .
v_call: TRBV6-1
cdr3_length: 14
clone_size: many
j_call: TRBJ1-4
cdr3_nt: TGTGCCAGCAGTGAACGGGGGGAGAGCGAAAAACTGTTTTTT
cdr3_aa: CASSERGESEKLFF

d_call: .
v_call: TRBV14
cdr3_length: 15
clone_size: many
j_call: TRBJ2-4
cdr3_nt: TGTGCCAGCAGCCTCGTCGGCAGGGTCGGGAACATTCAGTACTTC
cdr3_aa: CASSLVGRVGNIQYF

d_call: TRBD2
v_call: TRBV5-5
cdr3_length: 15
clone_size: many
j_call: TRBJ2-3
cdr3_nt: TGTGCCAGCAGGGACACTAGCGGCAGCACAGATACGCAGTATTTT
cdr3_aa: CASRDTSGSTDTQYF

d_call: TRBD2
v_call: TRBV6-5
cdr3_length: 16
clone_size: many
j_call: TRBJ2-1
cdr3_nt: TGTGCCAGCAGTTACTATAGCGGGAGCTCCTACAATGAGCAGTTCTTC
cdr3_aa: CASSYYSGSSYNEQFF

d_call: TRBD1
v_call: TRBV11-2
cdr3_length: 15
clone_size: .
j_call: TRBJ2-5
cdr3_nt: TGTGCCAGCAGTCACCAGGGACAGGGGGAAGAGACCCAGTACTTC
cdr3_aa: CASSHQGQGEETQYF

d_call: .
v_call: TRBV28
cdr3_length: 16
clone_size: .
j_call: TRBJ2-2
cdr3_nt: TGTGCCAGCAGTCACCCTGGGGGTCATGGCACCGGGGAGCTGTTTTTT
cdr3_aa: CASSHPGGHGTGELFF

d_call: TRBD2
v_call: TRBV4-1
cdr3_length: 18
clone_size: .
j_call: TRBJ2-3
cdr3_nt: TGCGCCAGCAGACAAGATACGCCTAGCGGGGTTAGCACAGATACGCAGTATTTT
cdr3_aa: CASRQDTPSGVSTDTQYF

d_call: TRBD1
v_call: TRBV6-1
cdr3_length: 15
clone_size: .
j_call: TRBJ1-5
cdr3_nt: TGTGTCAGCAGTTTCAAGGACAGGGAAAATCAGCCCCAGCATTTT
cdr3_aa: CVSSFKDRENQPQHF

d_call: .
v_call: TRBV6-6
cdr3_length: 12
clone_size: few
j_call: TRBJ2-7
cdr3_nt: TGTGCCAGCTCACAGGGTCCCTACGAGCAGTACTTC
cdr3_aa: CASSQGPYEQYF

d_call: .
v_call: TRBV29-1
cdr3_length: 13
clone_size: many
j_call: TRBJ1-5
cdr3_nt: TGCAGCACTTCGACAGGCCCGGGGCAGCCCCAGCATTTT
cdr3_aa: CSTSTGPGQPQHF

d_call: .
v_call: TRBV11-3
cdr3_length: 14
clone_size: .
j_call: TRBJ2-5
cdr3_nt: TGTGCCAGCAGCTTAAGCAAGTACCATGAGACCCAGTACTTC
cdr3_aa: CASSLSKYHETQYF

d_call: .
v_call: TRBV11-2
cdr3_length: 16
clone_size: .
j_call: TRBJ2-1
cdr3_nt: TGTGCCAGCAGCTTAGGGGGAGAGGGAGTATTCAATGAGCAGTTCTTC
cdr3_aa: CASSLGGEGVFNEQFF

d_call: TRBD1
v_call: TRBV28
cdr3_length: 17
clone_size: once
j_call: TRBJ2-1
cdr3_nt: TGTGCCAGCAGTTCCTCACGGACAGGGGTGGGCTCCAATGAGCAGTTCTTC
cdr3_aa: CASSSSRTGVGSNEQFF

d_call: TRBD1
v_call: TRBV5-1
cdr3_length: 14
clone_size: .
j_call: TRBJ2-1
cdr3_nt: TGCGCCAGCAGCCCGGTACAGGGGTTAGGCGAGCAGCTCTTC
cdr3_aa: CASSPVQGLGEQLF

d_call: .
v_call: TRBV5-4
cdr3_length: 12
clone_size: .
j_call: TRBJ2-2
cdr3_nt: TGTGCCAGCAGCCCGGAGGAGGGGGAGCTGTTTTTT
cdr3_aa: CASSPEEGELFF

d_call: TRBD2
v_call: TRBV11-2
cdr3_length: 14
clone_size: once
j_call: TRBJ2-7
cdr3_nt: TGTGCCAGCAGCTCCCTAGCGGGTCTCTACGAGCAGTACTTC
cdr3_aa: CASSSLAGLYEQYF

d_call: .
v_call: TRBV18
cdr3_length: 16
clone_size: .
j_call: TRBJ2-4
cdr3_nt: TGTGCCAGCTCACCTTTTGAGGGTCAGACCAAAGACATTCAGTACTTC
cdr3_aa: CASSPFEGQTKDIQYF

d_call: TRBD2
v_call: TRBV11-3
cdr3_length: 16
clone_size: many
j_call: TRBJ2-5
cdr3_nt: TGTGCCAGCAGCTTGGGACTAGCGGGAGTCCAAGAGACCCAGTACTTC
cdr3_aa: CASSLGLAGVQETQYF

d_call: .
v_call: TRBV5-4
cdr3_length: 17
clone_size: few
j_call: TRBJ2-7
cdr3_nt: TGTGCCAGCAGCTTTCAAACTTCTCCGACTAGTTTCCACGAGCAGTACTTC
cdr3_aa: CASSFQTSPTSFHEQYF

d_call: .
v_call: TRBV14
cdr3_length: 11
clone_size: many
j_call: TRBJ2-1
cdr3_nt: TGTGCCAGCAGACTCCGGGGTGAGCAGTTCTTC
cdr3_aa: CASRLRGEQFF

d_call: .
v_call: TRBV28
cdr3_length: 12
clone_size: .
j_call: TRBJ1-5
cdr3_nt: TGTGCCAGCAGAGCAAGAAATCAGCCCCAGCATTTT
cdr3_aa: CASRARNQPQHF

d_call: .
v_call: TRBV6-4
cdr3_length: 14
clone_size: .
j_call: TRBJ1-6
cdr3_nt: TGTGCCAGCAGTGACTCAGGGGGAAGTTCACCCCTCCACTTT
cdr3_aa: CASSDSGGSSPLHF

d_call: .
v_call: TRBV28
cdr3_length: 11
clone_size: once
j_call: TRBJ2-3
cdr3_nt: TGTGCCAGCAGTTACCCACGAGGGCAGTATTTT
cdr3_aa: CASSYPRGQYF

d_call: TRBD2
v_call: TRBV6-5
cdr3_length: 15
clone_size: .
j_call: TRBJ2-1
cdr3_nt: TGTGTCAGCAGCCCGACTAGCGGAGGTTACAATGAGCAGTTCTTC
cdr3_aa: CVSSPTSGGYNEQFF